The 23 T cell receptor beta chains in this list originate from one sample, sequenced in a study of prognosis after radiotherapy for stage I lung cancer. From genomic DNA, two-round multiplex PCR was used to amplify TCR beta CDR3. During first-round PCR, primers specific to each TRBV and TRBJ gene were used. TCRdb re-called the multiplex PCR reads through MiXCR, storing one row per CDR3 protein. The sample shows approximately 15,000 distinct CDR3 sequences, just under 45% of them seen only once. Sequenced material: PBMCs, taken before or after stereotactic body radiation therapy (not recorded which). The origin of the receptors is a donor over 45 with non-small cell lung cancer.

This chain links TRBV6-9 with TRBJ1-5, with TRBD1 as a possible D gene (6 bases). The CDR3 runs to 15 residues. Trimming took off 2 bases at V and 4 bases at J, with 12 bases between the two ends. The germline CDR1 and CDR2 sequences are MNHGY and SVAAGI. The CDR3 region is CASSYIGQLNQPQHF. The CDR3, as DNA: TGTGCCAGCAGTTATATTGGACAGCTTAATCAGCCCCAGCATTTT.

In this sample, this clonotype turned up once. The J gene is TRBJ1-2, the V gene TRBV28; D gene ambiguous. V was trimmed by 3 bases and J by 3 bases, leaving 11 bases between them. CDR1 MDHEN and CDR2 SYDVKM come from the germline V gene. CDR3 length equals 14 residues. The CDR3 region has the DNA TGTGCCAGCAGTTTCGTGACACGGCACTATGGCTACACCTTC. Translation: CASSFVTRHYGYTF.

This clonotype showed up many times. The rearrangement joins TRBV5-1 to TRBJ2-7; D perhaps matches TRBD2 (6 bases). The ends were cut back, 7 bases at V and 4 bases at J, with 12 bases in the middle. The V gene's germline CDR1 is SGHRS and CDR2 YFSETQ. The CDR3 sequence is 12 residues long. CDR3 protein: CASGGYGYEQYF. Written as DNA, the CDR3 is TGCGCCAGCGGGGGGTATGGTTACGAGCAGTACTTC.

This clonotype appeared once. The chain recombines TRBV5-1 with TRBJ2-7; 10 bases agree with TRBD1. Germline values: CDR1 SGHRS, CDR2 YFSETQ. V was clipped by 4 bases and J by 0 bases; unmatched bases: 4. The CDR3 extends over 15 amino acids. The CDR3 protein is CASSEDRGSSYEQYF. The CDR3 DNA sequence: TGCGCCAGCAGCGAGGACAGGGGGAGCTCCTACGAGCAGTACTTC.

This clonotype showed up many times. The CDR3 is CASSTGLAGGVTDTQYF. Written as DNA, the CDR3 is TGTGCCAGCAGCACGGGACTAGCGGGGGGGGTAACGGATACGCAGTATTTT. The chain couples TRBV7-3 to TRBJ2-3; 16 bases align to TRBD2. The CDR3 is 17 residues long. CDR1 is SGHTA and CDR2 is FQGTGA in the germline V gene. Trimming took 5 bases from V and 6 from J; bases not matched to a gene: 8. Drawing the rest from reference TRBV7-3 and TRBJ2-3, the complete variable domain is GAGVSQTPSNKVTEKGKYVELRCDPISGHTALYWYRQSLGQGPEFLIYFQGTGAADDSGLPNDRFFAVRPEGSVSTLKIQRTERGDSAVYLCASSTGLAGGVTDTQYFGPGTRLTVL.

The chain recombines TRBV5-1 with TRBJ2-7; D is unclear. Germline CDR1 SGHRS, CDR2 YFSETQ. V was shortened by 5 bases and J by 4 bases, with 13 bases between the two germline ends. The CDR3 length is 13 residues. The CDR3 nucleotides read TGCGCCAGCAGACCCACTGACGGGTACGAGCAGTACTTC. This codes for CASRPTDGYEQYF.

In its sample, this clonotype was seen many times. The V and J genes are TRBV28 and TRBJ1-1, with a weak D call TRBD1 (5 bases). The CDR3 spans 15 residues. CDR1 and CDR2 (germline): MDHEN, SYDVKM. V lost 5 bases and J lost 1, with 14 bases in between. CDR3 sequence (DNA): TGTGCCAGCAGTCTAGAACGGGGGGGGAACACTGAAGCTTTCTTT. Translating it yields CASSLERGGNTEAFF.

A note on this clonotype: The junction shows a germline mismatch at one end, possibly a read error. The chain is built from TRBV7-6 and TRBJ2-7; possibly TRBD1 for D (6 bases). Germline-derived CDR1 and CDR2 are SGHVS and FNYEAQ. This CDR3 comprises 13 residues. This CDR3 is CDSRLGQSSEQYF. DNA of the CDR3: TGTGACAGCAGATTAGGACAGTCATCGGAGCAGTACTTC.

This clonotype was counted ten times or more. This sequence is one base from a far larger clone and is likely a read error. The chain recombines TRBV6-2 or TRBV6-3 with TRBJ2-1; D unclear. The germline gives CDR1 MNHEY, CDR2 SVGEGT. The CDR3 runs to 12 residues. The CDR3 nucleotides are TGTGCCAGCAGTTACTCCCTCAATGAGCGGTTCTTC. It encodes CASSYSLNERFF.

This clonotype showed up many times. The chain's CDR3 is CASSPLAGTDTQYF. The CDR3, as DNA: TGTGCCAGCAGCCCACTAGCGGGCACAGATACGCAGTATTTT. This chain connects TRBV7-3 to TRBJ2-3, with 8 bases fitting TRBD2. V shed 5 bases and J 1 base; nucleotides not matched to a gene: 2. Per the germline V gene, CDR1 is SGHTA and CDR2 is FQGTGA. The CDR3 covers 14 residues.

The chain carries TRBV28 and TRBJ2-7, with 8 bases identical to TRBD1. The CDR3 is made up of 15 amino acids. Per the germline V gene, CDR1 is MDHEN and CDR2 is SYDVKM. V trimming: 3 bases; J trimming: 1 base; junction bases outside the gene matches: 5. The CDR3 reads CASSFSQGASYEQYF. Here the CDR3 DNA reads TGTGCCAGCAGTTTTTCCCAGGGGGCGTCCTACGAGCAGTACTTC.

Ten or more counts support this clonotype. This sequence joins TRBV20-1 and TRBJ2-5; tentative D call: TRBD2 (7 bases). This CDR3 has 14 residues. V was trimmed by 0 bases and J by 4 bases, leaving 12 bases between them. Germline V lookup: CDR1 DFQATT, CDR2 SNEGSKA (reference sequence). The CDR3 nucleotides are TGCAGTGCTAGAGATACGGGGGGCCCAGAGACCCAGTACTTC. Its protein product is CSARDTGGPETQYF.

The V gene is TRBV4-1, the J gene TRBJ1-1; D is ambiguous. V was trimmed by 3 bases and J by 1 base, leaving 21 bases between them. This CDR3 region has 18 residues. CDR1 and CDR2 from the germline V gene are MGHRA and YSYEKL. The CDR3 DNA reads as TGCGCCAGCAGCCAGAGCCGGACCCTACGAGACGAGAACACTGAAGCTTTCTTT. Its translation is CASSQSRTLRDENTEAFF.

This clonotype has ten or more counts. This chain connects TRBV9 to TRBJ2-6; 7 bases are a match to TRBD2. This CDR3 contains 16 residues. Looked up from germline, CDR1 is SGDLS and CDR2 is YYNGEE. Unmatched junction bases numbered 3, after V lost 0 bases and J lost 3 bases. The CDR3 loop reads CASSVGGGVGANVLTF. CDR3 DNA: TGTGCCAGCAGCGTAGGGGGAGGGGTTGGGGCCAACGTCCTGACTTTC.

This clonotype has a count of ten or more. The chain links TRBV3-1 to TRBJ1-4; D unresolved. Germline V gives CDR1 LGHDT, CDR2 YNNKEL (reference sequence). Trimming removed 1 base from V and 10 bases from J, with 10 bases in between. The CDR3 covers 13 residues. CDR3 bases: TGTGCCAGCAGCCAAGGACATCGGGGAAAACTGTTTTTT. Protein: CASSQGHRGKLFF.

In its sample, this clonotype was seen many times. The chain uses TRBV5-1 and TRBJ1-1; D uncertain. With 0 bases removed from V and 3 bases from J, the gap between germline ends came to 12 bases. Germline V gives CDR1 SGHRS, CDR2 YFSETQ. The length of the CDR3 is 15 residues. The CDR3 spells CASSLGGAWDTEAFF. CDR3 in DNA: TGCGCCAGCAGCTTGGGGGGAGCGTGGGACACTGAAGCTTTCTTT.

The chain employs TRBV28 and TRBJ1-6; D gene uncertain. V was cut by 6 bases and J by 9 bases, with 15 bases left in between. CDR1 is MDHEN and CDR2 is SYDVKM in the germline V gene. The CDR3 loop spans 14 amino acids. CDR3 DNA: TGTGCCAGCAGGGGCCCGGGATCTTCTTCACCCCTCCACTTT. Protein sequence: CASRGPGSSSPLHF.

This clonotype was detected once. The chain recombines TRBV30 with TRBJ2-1; D is ambiguous. The CDR3 runs 11 residues. Germline CDR1 GTSNPN, CDR2 SVGIG (reference sequence). V gave up 4 bases and J gave up 5 bases, with 6 bases separating them. CDR3 protein: CAWIRHNEQFF. The CDR3 DNA reads TGTGCCTGGATTAGGCACAATGAGCAGTTCTTC.

In its sample, this clonotype was seen many times. The V call is TRBV28, the J call TRBJ1-2; 7 bases agree with TRBD1. The ends lost 3 bases at V and 0 bases at J; junction bases unmatched: 1. The CDR3 is 14 amino acids. The V gene's germline CDR1 is MDHEN and CDR2 SYDVKM. The CDR3 here is CASSFGQANYGYTF. The DNA for the CDR3 is TGTGCCAGCAGTTTCGGACAGGCTAACTATGGCTACACCTTC.

On this clonotype itself: Since a much larger clone is just one base distant, this may be a read error. The rearrangement links TRBV19 to TRBJ2-1; 9 nucleotides agree with TRBD2. This CDR3 comprises 14 residues. The germline V gene has CDR1 LNHDA and CDR2 SQIVND (reference sequence). The CDR3 DNA reads as TGTGCCAGTAAGATAGCGGGGGTGCCGAATGAGCATTTCTTC. Its translation: CASKIAGVPNEHFF. The full variable domain, its missing parts supplied by reference TRBV19 and TRBJ2-1, is DGGITQSPKYLFRKEGQNVTLSCEQNLNHDAMYWYRQDPGQGLRLIYYSQIVNDFQKGDIAEGYSVSREKKESFPLTVTSAQKNPTAFYLCASKIAGVPNEHFFGPGTRLTVL.

This clonotype was counted at least ten times. The CDR3 DNA reads as TGCGCCAGCAGCTTGGGGCGTCAGGGAAATGAAAAACTGTTTTTT. It specifies CASSLGRQGNEKLFF. The chain employs TRBV5-1 and TRBJ1-4; D may be TRBD1 (5 bases). Trimming took off 0 bases at V and 5 bases at J, with 11 bases between the two ends. Germline CDR1 and CDR2: SGHRS and YFSETQ. The CDR3 has 15 residues.

The genes are TRBV14 and TRBJ1-2; 9 bases match TRBD1. Germline V gives CDR1 SGHDN, CDR2 FVKESK. CDR3 length equals 16 residues. J was trimmed by 4 bases and V by 4 bases; bases with no gene match: 10. The CDR3 reads CASSPRRGQGGYGYTF. CDR3 in DNA: TGTGCCAGCAGCCCCCGCCGGGGACAGGGTGGCTATGGCTACACCTTC.

By share, this clonotype ranks as medium-sized. The chain recombines TRBV5-1 with TRBJ2-7; TRBD1 is a possible D gene (6 bases). V was trimmed by 0 bases and J by 2 bases, leaving 12 bases between them. This CDR3 has 15 amino acids. Germline-derived CDR1 and CDR2 are SGHRS and YFSETQ. The CDR3 DNA is TGCGCCAGCAGCTTGGCCGGGACAAACGCCTACGAGCAGTACTTC. Residues: CASSLAGTNAYEQYF.